This TCR beta chain was obtained from a study of vaccination and CD4 T cells after COVID-19. This clonotype came up a few times. Its specificity is unknown. The assay that was used to sequence DNA from cultured CD4+ T cells was the Oncomine TCR Beta short-read assay. Scientists extracted genomic DNA from CD4+ T cells grown in culture. TCRdb itself ran the PCR reads through MiXCR, one entry per CDR3 protein. In the table there are approximately 3,200 distinct CDR3 sequences, over 15% of which are singletons. The treatment: approximately 10-day PBMC culture with coronavirus spike peptide pools or control peptides (ViraFEST assay). With peptide pools, ViraFEST first expanded antigen-specific T cells and afterwards sequenced their TCRs. The CDR3 runs 16 residues. Germline V CDR1 and CDR2: ENHRY, SYGVKD. Trimming cost V 10 bases and J 6 bases; bases outside gene matches: 16. Whole-study results and caveats: Median SARS-CoV-2-reactive clonotype numbers went up from roughly 21 to 40, but not significantly. Convalescent patients saw a median around 83% of their reactive clones show up only after vaccination.

The TCR originated in a human donor who had recovered from COVID-19. This chain links TRBV10-3 with TRBJ2-3, with TRBD2 identical over 10 bases. Material for sequencing was CD4+ T cells from blood, cultured in vitro. The CDR3 spells CATKTGTSASGDTQYF. The CDR3 coding sequence is TGTGCCACGAAAACCGGGACTAGCGCCTCCGGGGATACGCAGTATTTT.